The entry below describes one TCR beta chain. This receptor's antigen is unknown. The sample holds no much larger clone one base away, and base qualities are not on file. Other DNA sequences in this specimen translate into the identical CDR3. Based on the germline V gene, the CDR1 and CDR2 sequences are MNHEY and SVGAGI. V is pruned by 4 bases and J by 3 bases, leaving 5 bases of the junction without a gene match. Spanning cysteine to phenylalanine, the CDR3 consists of 15 amino acids. The read is trimmed to its CDR3 DNA, 45 bases read in frame from base 1. The sample originates from a study of PD-L1 blockade in urothelial cancer listed by TCRdb under 2017. Notes on the research overall: Therapy was started in about 2014 for all patients, and atezolizumab 1,200 mg was administered intravenously every 3 weeks. About nine tenths of the roughly 29 patients were identified as males with urothelial cancer of bladder origin, and a prior smoking history was reported by 18 of 29 patients. Patients had an ECOG performance status of 0 or 1 and had received between 0 and 3 prior chemotherapy regimens. Blood samples were analyzed at 3 weeks after treatment start (second dose) and at 6 weeks after treatment start. Blood samples gave a median of around 140,000 T cells and 82,636 unique TCRs, with a median clonality of around 0.08. The study, an exploratory multi-omic analysis, examined somatic, immune and clinical correlates of response to PD-L1 blockade with atezolizumab in urothelial cancer. Pretreatment tumor samples, along with matched peripheral blood serially collected before and after atezolizumab treatment, were subjected to TCR sequencing. Durable clinical benefit meant progression-free survival longer than 6 months, and TCR features were also tested against progression-free and overall survival. In the same patients, whole exome sequencing and RNA sequencing of pretreatment tumors were performed in addition to TCR sequencing. Eight to ten patients achieved durable clinical benefit and 15 to 20 did not. Just over 28 patients had pretreatment blood TCR-seq, about 25 had at least one posttreatment blood collection, and about 25 had tumor TCR-seq. Results and caveats for the whole study, not just this receptor: Among patients with durable benefit, tumor-associated TCR clones showed greater expansion in peripheral blood 3 weeks after treatment started (n ≈ 23, p = 0.022). Improved progression-free and overall survival was found to be associated with pretreatment peripheral blood TCR clonality below the median. Because the sample size was small (n ≈ 28) and many of the analyses were exploratory, the results are meant to be hypothesis-generating.

Each PCR received spiked-in synthetic TCR analog templates so that absolute template abundance could be estimated from read counts. The immunoSEQ assay used bias-controlled V and J gene primers to amplify TCRbeta CDR3 regions from genomic DNA. Sequencing of rearranged TCRbeta segments was done at approximately 20X coverage. In the original analysis: Clustering was used to correct sequencing errors, and CDR3s were annotated against IMGT to assign V, D and J genes. Downstream analyses used only productive TCRbeta rearrangements, leaving out any out-of-frame or stop-codon sequences. To compute clonality, Shannon entropy was normalized by the log of the number of unique productive sequences and then subtracted from one. Fisher's exact test with Benjamini-Hochberg correction, using a cutoff of adjusted p below 0.01, was how clones that differed between time points or between blood and tumor were identified. TCRdb stores this immuneACCESS table with in-frame sequences only. Part of the clones is absent; in the studies checked, under half of the shortfall reflects unresolved V genes, and no reason is known for the rest. The V and J calls and clone size are taken from that table; D and trimming were inferred from the DNA. The sample table lists tens of thousands of clones, approximately 90% of them with a count of one. The ten largest account for about 15% of the sample.

Sample time point, as interpreted from the label and publication: pretreatment peripheral blood. A cohort of approximately 30 patients with locally advanced or metastatic urothelial carcinoma, treated at Memorial Sloan Kettering on a trial protocol, was included. Peripheral blood mononuclear cells were collected pretreatment and during treatment, with between 1 and 8 total time points obtained per patient. The Qiagen DNeasy Blood extraction kit was used to purify genomic DNA from total PBMCs and tumor samples. Collected pretreatment and during treatment, PBMCs were isolated and stored as previously described.

The rearrangement combines TRBV6-5 with TRBJ2-4, and 8 junction bases match TRBD1. The sample in question was PBMCs, obtained around atezolizumab (anti-PD-L1) treatment. This sequence originates from an older woman with urothelial cancer. The DNA sequence reads TGTGCCAGCAGTTCACCCGGGACAGGCAAAAACATTCAGTACTTC. Protein translation: CASSSPGTGKNIQYF.